One sample yielded the 32 T cell receptor beta chains listed below, sequenced in a study of T cells in localized non-small cell lung cancer. TCRdb keeps only in-frame clones here, not all; method: immunoSEQ multiplex PCR. The sample records some 31,000 clones, almost 90% being singletons. The input for sequencing was peripheral blood, taken before any cancer treatment. These receptors all stem from a woman aged 35 to 75 with stage I lung adenocarcinoma.

The V gene is TRBV18, the J gene TRBJ2-7; the match to TRBD2 covers 8 bases. The J segment lost 6 bases and the V segment lost 2 bases, leaving 12 bases of the junction unmatched. The germline gives CDR1 KGHSH, CDR2 LQKENI. The CDR3 covers 16 residues. The CDR3 DNA sequence: TGTGCCAGCTCACCAACAGCGGGGGCTTTAAGTAGCGAGCAGTACTTC. Protein sequence: CASSPTAGALSSEQYF.

The rearrangement joins TRBV9 to TRBJ1-1; TRBD1 matches 9 bases. CDR1 is SGDLS, CDR2 YYNGEE, per germline. The V segment lost 3 bases and the J segment 6 bases; nucleotides outside the gene matches: 9. CDR3 length equals 15 residues. The CDR3 sequence is CASSAPGTGWAEAFF. CDR3 coding DNA: TGTGCCAGCAGCGCCCCCGGGACAGGGTGGGCTGAAGCTTTCTTT.

This sequence joins TRBV27 and TRBJ1-1; D might be TRBD1 (6 bases). CDR1 and CDR2 (germline): MNHEY, SMNVEV (reference sequence). This CDR3 has 13 residues. Trimming took off 3 bases at V and 2 bases at J, with 7 bases between the two ends. CDR3 loop: CASSLGTNTEAFF. In nucleotides, the CDR3 is TGTGCCAGCAGTTTGGGGACAAACACTGAAGCTTTCTTT.

This chain connects TRBV5-1 to TRBJ2-2; D is unclear. CDR1 is SGHRS and CDR2 is YFSETQ in the germline V gene. V shed 4 bases and J shed 6 bases, with 13 bases lying between them. There are 14 residues in the CDR3. The CDR3 DNA sequence: TGCGCCAGCAGCGAGCCTTTGGGGTCCGGGGAGCTGTTTTTT. Its protein is CASSEPLGSGELFF.

This rearrangement joins TRBV7-9 to TRBJ1-3, with a weak D call TRBD1 (5 bases). Germline V gene sequence: CDR1 SEHNR, CDR2 FQNEAQ (reference sequence). Trimming shortened V by 11 bases and J by 0 bases, and 11 bases separated the two germline ends. CDR3 length equals 13 residues. The DNA of the CDR3 is TGTGCCGCCAGGGTCTTCTCTGGAAACACCATATATTTT. Its translation is CAARVFSGNTIYF. The full variable domain, completed using reference TRBV7-9 and TRBJ1-3, is DTGVSQNPRHKITKRGQNVTFRCDPISEHNRLYWYRQTLGQGPEFLTYFQNEAQLEKSRLLSDRFSAERPKGSFSTLEIQRTEQGDSAMYLCAARVFSGNTIYFGEGSWLTVV.

The chain carries TRBV30 and TRBJ1-2; tentatively, D is TRBD1 (5 bases). Trimming took 3 bases from V and 3 from J, leaving 11 bases between them. CDR3 length: 13 residues. Germline-derived CDR1 and CDR2 are GTSNPN and SVGIG (reference sequence). The CDR3 loop reads CAWRMGRDYGYTF. The DNA of the CDR3 is TGTGCCTGGAGGATGGGGCGGGACTATGGCTACACCTTC.

About this clone itself: The junction differs from germline at one of its ends, possibly a read error. This chain connects TRBV7-7 to TRBJ2-5, with D possibly matching TRBD1 (6 bases). There are 14 residues in the CDR3. Germline assignment: CDR1 SSHAT and CDR2 FNYEAQ (reference sequence). This chain's CDR3 is CASSLTGLQETQYF. The CDR3 DNA sequence: TGTGCTAGCAGCTTGACAGGCCTCCAAGAGACCCAGTACTTC.

The gene calls are TRBV7-9 and TRBJ1-1; D gene uncertain. In germline, CDR1 is SEHNR, CDR2 FQNEAQ (reference sequence). Trimming shortened V by 0 bases and J by 0 bases, and 5 bases separated the two germline ends. The CDR3 covers 14 residues. For the CDR3, the DNA is TGTGCCAGCAGCTTAGCCGGTCTGAACACTGAAGCTTTCTTT. It yields the protein CASSLAGLNTEAFF.

The chain recombines TRBV18 with TRBJ2-2; D not resolved. The V and J ends lost 3 bases and 5 bases respectively, with 10 bases between them. The CDR3 has 14 residues. Germline values: CDR1 KGHSH, CDR2 LQKENI. CDR3 sequence reads: CASSPFSRTGELFF. For the CDR3, the DNA is TGTGCCAGCTCACCGTTCTCGAGGACCGGGGAGCTGTTTTTT. The complete variable domain, with remaining parts taken from reference TRBV18 and TRBJ2-2, reads NAGVMQNPRHLVRRRGQEARLRCSPMKGHSHVYWYRQLPEEGLKFMVYLQKENIIDESGMPKERFSAEFPKEGPSILRIQQVVRGDSAAYFCASSPFSRTGELFFGEGSRLTVL.

This chain joins TRBV6-6 and TRBJ2-3, with D maybe TRBD2 (7 bases). CDR1 is MNHNY, CDR2 SVGAGI, per germline (reference sequence). The V end lost 2 bases, the J end lost 2 bases, and 14 bases lay between the germline ends. CDR3 length: 16 amino acids. The CDR3 spells CASSYEGGQNTDTQYF. The CDR3 nucleotides are TGTGCCAGCAGTTACGAGGGGGGGCAGAACACAGATACGCAGTATTTT.

The J gene is TRBJ2-7, the V gene TRBV7-6, with TRBD1 identical over 8 bases. Per the germline V gene, CDR1 is SGHVS and CDR2 is FNYEAQ. This CDR3 region has 16 residues. V was pared by 5 bases and J by 0 bases, with 9 bases of the junction left unmatched. The CDR3 nucleotides read TGTGCCAGCAGCCCTAAGACAGGGGACAGCTCCTACGAGCAGTACTTC. It specifies CASSPKTGDSSYEQYF.

The gene calls are TRBV6-5 and TRBJ1-2; no reliable D call. Trimming stripped 0 bases from V and 1 base from J, with 9 bases between. The germline CDR1 and CDR2 sequences are MNHEY and SVGAGI. There are 15 residues in the CDR3. CDR3 sequence: CASSYSTQLNYGYTF. The CDR3 DNA sequence: TGTGCCAGCAGTTACTCGACCCAGCTTAACTATGGCTACACCTTC.

This clone was seen a handful of times. This chain connects TRBV7-2 to TRBJ2-5, with unresolved D. The germline V gene has CDR1 SGHTA and CDR2 FQGNSA. V was clipped by 1 base and J by 0 bases, with 9 bases between them. The CDR3 is made up of 15 amino acids. CDR3 nucleotides: TGTGCCAGCAGCTTAGGGTCCACCAACCAAGAGACCCAGTACTTC. Translated: CASSLGSTNQETQYF.

This chain joins TRBV11-1 and TRBJ2-7; D possibly uses TRBD1 or TRBD2 (5 bases each). CDR1 and CDR2 from the germline V gene are SGHAT and FQDESV (reference sequence). The CDR3 covers 16 residues. Trimming stripped 5 bases from V and 0 bases from J, with 17 bases between. Here the CDR3 DNA reads TGTGCCAGCAGCCCTCCGGGACGCTGGTTCTCCTACGAGCAGTACTTC. Encoded protein: CASSPPGRWFSYEQYF. Together with reference TRBV11-1 and TRBJ2-7, the CDR3 gives the full variable domain: EAEVAQSPRYKITEKSQAVAFWCDPISGHATLYWYRQILGQGPELLVQFQDESVVDDSQLPKDRFSAERLKGVDSTLKIQPAELGDSAMYLCASSPPGRWFSYEQYFGPGTRLTVT.

The chain joins TRBV28 to TRBJ1-5; tentative D call: TRBD1 (6 bases). V was pared by 1 base and J by 3 bases, with 16 bases between. The CDR3 spans 17 residues. In germline, CDR1 is MDHEN, CDR2 SYDVKM. The CDR3: CASSLLGGNLNNQPQHF. As DNA, the CDR3 is TGTGCCAGCAGTTTATTGGGGGGCAACTTAAACAATCAGCCCCAGCATTTT.

The chain employs TRBV9 and TRBJ1-2, with D possibly matching TRBD1 (5 bases). CDR3 length: 13 amino acids. Per germline, CDR1 SGDLS and CDR2 YYNGEE. Trimming removed 4 bases at V and 7 bases at J, with 14 bases between. The CDR3 DNA is TGTGCCAGCAGCCCAGGGCCGGAGGGTGGCTACACCTTC. As protein: CASSPGPEGGYTF.

The chain uses TRBV11-2 and TRBJ1-6, with TRBD1 identical over 9 bases. The CDR3 has 16 residues. Germline-derived CDR1 and CDR2 are SGHAT and FQNNGV. The ends lost 6 bases at V and 6 bases at J; junction bases unmatched: 9. The CDR3 loop reads CASSTQGATGNSPLHF. The CDR3 nucleotides read TGTGCCAGCAGTACACAGGGGGCCACTGGTAATTCACCCCTCCACTTT.

A word on this clone: Other DNA sequences of this sample code for an identical CDR3. The V gene is TRBV12-5, the J gene TRBJ2-3; D unclear. Germline V gene lookup returns CDR1 LGHNT and CDR2 FRNRAP. CDR3 length: 12 amino acids. V was cut by 7 bases and J by 12 bases, with 17 bases left in between. Here the CDR3 reads CASAEPLANQYF. The CDR3 nucleotides read TGTGCTAGTGCCGAACCCTTAGCAAATCAGTATTTT.

The gene calls are TRBV11-3 and TRBJ2-1; D assignment may be TRBD1 or TRBD2 (5 bases each). This CDR3 contains 14 residues. The germline gives CDR1 SGHNT, CDR2 YENEEA. V lost 4 bases and J 7 bases, leaving 14 bases between the germline ends. The CDR3 sequence is CASSSGPQENEQFF. The CDR3 DNA sequence: TGTGCCAGCAGCTCGGGACCCCAGGAGAATGAGCAGTTCTTC.

This clone has just one count. This chain uses TRBV6-1 with TRBJ2-1; 9 nucleotides agree with TRBD1. Germline lookup yields CDR1 MNHNS and CDR2 SASEGT. V lost 6 bases to trimming and J lost 4 bases; unmatched junction nucleotides: 4. This CDR3 has 14 amino acids. This chain's CDR3 is CASSRDRAYNEQFF. In DNA form, the CDR3 reads TGTGCCAGCAGCCGGGACAGGGCATACAATGAGCAGTTCTTC.

This rearrangement joins TRBV5-4 to TRBJ2-7; D not resolved. The CDR3 totals 12 residues. The V gene's germline CDR1 is SGHNT and CDR2 YYREEE (reference sequence). The V end was cut by 1 base, the J end by 5 bases, with 7 bases between. CDR3 region: CASSLQRNEQYF. The CDR3 DNA follows: TGTGCCAGCAGCTTGCAGCGAAACGAGCAGTACTTC.

This chain joins TRBV7-9 and TRBJ2-1, with 13 bases identical to TRBD2. This CDR3 comprises 15 residues. J was trimmed by 10 bases and V by 6 bases; bases with no gene match: 9. Germline lookup yields CDR1 SEHNR and CDR2 FQNEAQ (reference sequence). CDR3 amino acids: CASSMGLAGSYEQFF. CDR3 coding DNA: TGTGCCAGCAGTATGGGACTAGCGGGGAGCTACGAGCAGTTCTTC.

This rearrangement joins TRBV11-1 to TRBJ2-1; possibly TRBD2 for D (6 bases). Germline V CDR1 and CDR2: SGHAT, FQDESV (reference sequence). The CDR3 spans 18 residues. Trimming took 4 bases from V and 0 from J, leaving 19 bases between them. The DNA for the CDR3 is TGTGCCAGCAGCTCGTTTGCCCCCGGGACTGGCTCCTACAATGAGCAGTTCTTC. It specifies CASSSFAPGTGSYNEQFF.

The V gene is TRBV11-3, the J gene TRBJ2-2; D gene ambiguous. The CDR3 is made up of 15 amino acids. V lost 3 bases and J lost 7, with 15 bases in between. Germline lookup yields CDR1 SGHNT and CDR2 YENEEA. As DNA, the CDR3 is TGTGCCAGCAGCTTGACCAAGATTTTAGGCGGGGAGCTGTTTTTT. Protein: CASSLTKILGGELFF.

CDR3 DNA: TGTGCCAGCACAATTGGGACCGGATATAATTCACCCCTCCACTTT. It yields the protein CASTIGTGYNSPLHF. The chain recombines TRBV6-1 with TRBJ1-6, with a weak D call TRBD1 (5 bases). Germline CDR1 and CDR2: MNHNS and SASEGT. V was cut by 7 bases and J by 4 bases, with 14 bases left in between. This CDR3 is built from 15 residues.

This clone turned up a few times. The chain combines TRBV7-6 with TRBJ2-2, with TRBD1 matching 7 bases. The V segment lost 5 bases and the J segment 4 bases; nucleotides outside the gene matches: 4. CDR1 is SGHVS and CDR2 is FNYEAQ in the germline V gene. The CDR3 runs 14 residues. The chain's CDR3 is CASSIQGVTGELFF. CDR3 sequence (DNA): TGTGCCAGCAGCATTCAGGGGGTCACCGGGGAGCTGTTTTTT.

In its sample, this clone was seen once. The chain employs TRBV7-8 and TRBJ1-1; perhaps TRBD1 as D (5 bases). This CDR3 is built from 16 residues. The V end lost 5 bases, the J end lost 0 bases, and 16 bases lay between the germline ends. Germline-derived CDR1 and CDR2 are SGHVS and FQNEAQ. This chain's CDR3 is CASSLRPGLLNTEAFF. The CDR3 bases are TGTGCCAGCAGCCTGCGACCGGGACTCTTGAACACTGAAGCTTTCTTT.

The gene calls are TRBV19 and TRBJ2-7, with D possibly being TRBD1 or TRBD2 (5 bases each). The V gene's germline CDR1 is LNHDA and CDR2 SQIVND (reference sequence). The germline V and J ends were trimmed by 7 bases and 7 bases, with 20 bases remaining between them. CDR3 length: 14 amino acids. The chain's CDR3 is CASTPELGVREQYF. The CDR3 DNA sequence: TGTGCCAGTACCCCTGAGCTGGGGGTGAGGGAGCAGTACTTC.

This sequence joins TRBV6-1 and TRBJ2-7; the match to TRBD2 covers 7 bases. The CDR3 is 15 residues long. V lost 5 bases to trimming and J lost 3 bases; unmatched junction nucleotides: 10. Germline assignment: CDR1 MNHNS and CDR2 SASEGT. For the CDR3, the DNA is TGTGCCAGCAGTAAGTCATGGGAGGGGAACTACGAGCAGTACTTC. Protein sequence: CASSKSWEGNYEQYF.

The rearrangement joins TRBV10-3 to TRBJ1-1; 7 bases are a match to TRBD1. This CDR3 is built from 14 residues. CDR1 is ENHRY, CDR2 SYGVKD, per germline. V shed 6 bases, J shed 5 bases, and the junction held 9 bases outside the gene matches. CDR3 DNA: TGTGCCATCAGCCTCGACAGGGTAGGGACTGAAGCTTTCTTT. The encoded protein is CAISLDRVGTEAFF.

The rearrangement uses TRBV9 and TRBJ2-2, with TRBD2 identical over 7 bases. CDR3 length: 15 residues. The junction had 8 bases not matched to a gene; V was cut back by 2 bases and J by 7 bases. Germline CDR1 SGDLS, CDR2 YYNGEE. The CDR3 region is CASSVGVERGGELFF. CDR3 coding DNA: TGTGCCAGCAGCGTGGGGGTAGAGCGGGGCGGGGAGCTGTTTTTT. The whole variable domain, remainder taken from reference TRBV9 and TRBJ2-2, is DSGVTQTPKHLITATGQRVTLRCSPRSGDLSVYWYQQSLDQGLQFLIQYYNGEERAKGNILERFSAQQFPDLHSELNLSSLELGDSALYFCASSVGVERGGELFFGEGSRLTVL.

This clone was counted a single time. J is TRBJ1-4 and V is TRBV27; D not certain. Germline V gives CDR1 MNHEY, CDR2 SMNVEV (reference sequence). The length of the CDR3 is 13 residues. Trimming removed 8 bases from V and 3 bases from J, with 10 bases in between. CDR3 DNA sequence: TGTGCCAGCCCTAGGTATTCTAATGAAAAACTGTTTTTT. Protein: CASPRYSNEKLFF. The whole variable domain, filled in from reference TRBV27 and TRBJ1-4, reads EAQVTQNPRYLITVTGKKLTVTCSQNMNHEYMSWYRQDPGLGLRQIYYSMNVEVTDKGDVPEGYKVSRKEKRNFPLILESPSPNQTSLYFCASPRYSNEKLFFGSGTQLSVL.